This TCR beta chain originates from a study of T cell responses to AZD1222 COVID-19 vaccine. The protocol was immunoSEQ multiplex PCR, while the TCRdb copy is restricted to in-frame clones and leaves out a portion. The sample lists about 98,000 clones, approximately 84% occurring once. Trimming shortened V by 1 base and J by 5 bases, and 8 bases separated the two germline ends. The CDR3 covers 13 residues. The germline V gene has CDR1 SGHTA and CDR2 FQGNSA. This TCR derives from an adult in good health. The chain joins TRBV7-2 to TRBJ1-1; D gene unclear. The material sequenced was peripheral blood, taken on day 0 of AZD1222 vaccination. Here the CDR3 reads CASSLGALTEAFF. The CDR3 nucleotides read TGTGCCAGCAGCTTAGGAGCTTTAACTGAAGCTTTCTTT. Based on the CDR3 plus reference TRBV7-2 and TRBJ1-1, the full variable domain is GAGVSQSPSNKVTEKGKDVELRCDPISGHTALYWYRQSLGQGLEFLIYFQGNSAPDKSGLPSDRFSAERTGGSVSTLTIQRTQQEDSAVYLCASSLGALTEAFFGQGTRLTVV.